These T cell receptor beta chains were read from a single sample in a study of T cell responses to AZD1222 COVID-19 vaccine. Some clones are missing from TCRdb's copy, which holds only in-frame ones; the method was immunoSEQ multiplex PCR. The table has under 70,000 clones, over 70% seen once. The sequenced sample was peripheral blood, obtained on day 0 of AZD1222 vaccination. All receptors come from an adult in good health. CDR3s include the opening cysteine and the closing phenylalanine or tryptophan. The D gene is left open where the match is weak. Clone size appears in some rows only: once, few, many, or a class for an expanded clone.

TRBJ2-2 TRBD1 NA TRBV6-5 CASSTGQGETGELFF TGTGCCAGCAGTACCGGACAGGGTGAAACCGGGGAGCTGTTTTTT
TRBJ1-6 TRBD1 few TRBV25-1 CASGGDRFSYNSPLHF TGTGCCAGCGGAGGGGACAGATTCTCCTATAATTCACCCCTCCACTTT
TRBJ1-2 TRBD1 NA TRBV20-1 CSASITGGGRNYGYTF TGCAGTGCTAGTATAACAGGGGGTGGGCGTAACTATGGCTACACCTTC
TRBJ2-2 TRBD2 NA TRBV5-1 CASSAALAGGTGELFF TGCGCCAGCAGCGCAGCCCTAGCGGGAGGCACCGGGGAGCTGTTTTTT
TRBJ2-2 NA NA TRBV12-5 CASGLANAPGELFF TGTGCTAGTGGTTTGGCCAACGCTCCCGGGGAGCTGTTTTTT
TRBJ1-1 NA NA TRBV7-2 CASSIRTLGHTEAFF TGTGCCAGCAGCATTAGGACATTAGGGCACACTGAAGCTTTCTTT
TRBJ2-1 TRBD1 NA TRBV10-1 CASSESGTGINEQFF TGCGCCAGCAGTGAGTCGGGGACAGGGATCAATGAGCAGTTCTTC
TRBJ2-5 NA NA TRBV3-1/TRBV3-2 CASSQESHAGGTQYF TGTGCCAGCAGCCAAGAAAGCCACGCAGGTGGGACCCAGTACTTC
TRBJ1-1 NA NA TRBV19 CASSSYRENTEAFF TGTGCCAGTAGTTCCTACAGGGAGAACACTGAAGCTTTCTTT
TRBJ1-5 NA NA TRBV27 CASSLRTSNQPQHF TGTGCCAGCAGTTTACGAACGAGCAATCAGCCCCAGCATTTT
TRBJ2-5 TRBD1 NA TRBV14 CASSPWTGVGGETQYF TGTGCCAGCAGCCCGTGGACAGGGGTCGGGGGAGAGACCCAGTACTTC
TRBJ2-1 NA NA TRBV2 CASREEIPFF TGTGCCAGCAGAGAGGAGATTCCGTTCTTC
TRBJ1-2 NA NA TRBV3-1/TRBV3-2 CASSQDADYYGYTF TGTGCCAGCAGCCAAGATGCGGACTACTATGGCTACACCTTC
TRBJ2-3 NA NA TRBV5-8 CASSWDLRYTDTQYF TGTGCCAGCAGCTGGGACTTGCGTTACACAGATACGCAGTATTTT
TRBJ1-2 NA NA TRBV23-1 CATPMGTYGYTF TGCGCCACTCCAATGGGCACTTATGGCTACACCTTC
TRBJ2-1 NA NA TRBV5-1 CASSADTSSYNEQFF TGCGCCAGCAGCGCGGACACGAGCTCCTACAATGAGCAGTTCTTC
TRBJ1-5 NA NA TRBV6-5 CASSYSRGVGNQPQHF TGTGCCAGCAGTTACTCGCGGGGGGTAGGCAATCAGCCCCAGCATTTT
TRBJ1-4 NA NA TRBV18 CASSPGLGEKLFF TGTGCCAGCTCACCAGGGCTTGGTGAAAAACTGTTTTTT
TRBJ2-7 TRBD1 NA TRBV7-2 CASQPGTALSYEQYF TGTGCCAGCCAACCCGGGACAGCTTTATCCTACGAGCAGTACTTC
TRBJ2-1 NA NA TRBV19 CASGTHGGHNEQFF TGTGCCAGCGGGACTCACGGGGGACACAATGAGCAGTTCTTC
TRBJ1-1 NA NA TRBV18 CASSRSTNEDTEAFF TGTGCCAGCTCACGCAGCACCAACGAGGACACTGAAGCTTTCTTT
TRBJ1-4 TRBD1 NA TRBV13 CASSLTGVREKLFF TGTGCCAGCAGCTTGACAGGGGTTCGCGAAAAACTGTTTTTT
TRBJ2-1 TRBD1 once TRBV11-1 CATGQGAVNEQFF TGTGCCACTGGACAGGGGGCAGTCAATGAGCAGTTCTTC
TRBJ2-5 NA NA TRBV7-2 CASSSRQETQYF TGTGCCAGCAGCTCGAGACAAGAGACCCAGTACTTC
TRBJ1-2 NA NA TRBV6-2/TRBV6-3 CASSYTIYGYTF TGTGCCAGCAGTTACACAATCTATGGCTACACCTTC
TRBJ1-5 NA NA TRBV4-2 CASSQGDGSNQPQHF TGTGCCAGCAGCCAAGGGGACGGTAGCAATCAGCCCCAGCATTTT
TRBJ1-1 NA NA TRBV27 CASSLYRRGNTEAFF TGTGCCAGCAGTTTATATAGGCGAGGTAACACTGAAGCTTTCTTT
TRBJ2-3 TRBD2 NA TRBV5-1 CASSLVAGGKADTQYF TGCGCCAGCAGCTTGGTAGCGGGAGGAAAAGCAGATACGCAGTATTTT
TRBJ2-7 TRBD1 NA TRBV5-6 CASSSTGQGYEQYF TGTGCCAGCAGCTCAACGGGACAGGGCTACGAGCAGTACTTC
TRBJ1-1 TRBD1 NA TRBV10-3 CAISVGQGASNTEAFF TGTGCCATCAGTGTTGGTCAGGGGGCCTCTAACACTGAAGCTTTCTTT
TRBJ2-1 TRBD1 once TRBV7-2 CASRPRTGGSNEQFF TGTGCCAGCAGACCACGGACAGGGGGGAGCAATGAGCAGTTCTTC
TRBJ1-1 NA NA TRBV6-5 CASSRDAGREAFF TGTGCCAGCAGTCGGGACGCCGGGCGTGAAGCTTTCTTT
TRBJ2-1 TRBD1 NA TRBV7-9 CASSPRDSGQFF TGTGCCAGCAGCCCCCGGGACAGTGGGCAGTTCTTC
TRBJ1-2 NA NA TRBV6-5 CASSPAGSNYGYTF TGTGCCAGCAGCCCCGCAGGTAGCAACTATGGCTACACCTTC
TRBJ2-6 NA NA TRBV11-2 CASSQASGANVLTF TGTGCCAGCAGCCAAGCATCCGGGGCCAACGTCCTGACTTTC
TRBJ2-2 NA NA TRBV2 CASNGGMSGELFF TGTGCCAGCAACGGCGGCATGTCCGGGGAGCTGTTTTTT